A selection of T cell receptor beta chains follows, all from one sample in a study of blood T cell repertoires in COVID-19. Profiling relied on immunoSEQ multiplex PCR, and the TCRdb table lists in-frame clones only, not all of them. The data contain 200,000 or so clones, more than 70% of them seen just once; the ten biggest clones take up roughly 19%. Sequencing was carried out using peripheral blood. The origin of the receptors is a man aged 50-60 years with COVID-19, enrolled during active disease. The CDR3 runs from the conserved cysteine through the conserved F or W.

J gene | V gene | CDR3 protein
TRBJ2-5 | TRBV5-1 | CASGIAGGPQETQYF
TRBJ2-7 | TRBV7-9 | CASSSGTGAFWEQYF
TRBJ2-1 | TRBV10-3 | CAIRAGEGQSGSYEQFF
TRBJ2-2 | TRBV28 | CASSLTSGGAAGELFF
TRBJ2-7 | TRBV19 | CASSPTQGQATYEQYF
TRBJ2-1 | TRBV4-1 | CASSRYFSSTSYNEQFF
TRBJ1-2 | TRBV28 | CASKLGLRGYTF
TRBJ2-1 | TRBV6-5 | CASSSGLAGVGEQFF
TRBJ1-1 | TRBV29-1 | CSGSQGRNTEAFF
TRBJ2-7 | TRBV5-1 | CASSLAGTGGYEQYF